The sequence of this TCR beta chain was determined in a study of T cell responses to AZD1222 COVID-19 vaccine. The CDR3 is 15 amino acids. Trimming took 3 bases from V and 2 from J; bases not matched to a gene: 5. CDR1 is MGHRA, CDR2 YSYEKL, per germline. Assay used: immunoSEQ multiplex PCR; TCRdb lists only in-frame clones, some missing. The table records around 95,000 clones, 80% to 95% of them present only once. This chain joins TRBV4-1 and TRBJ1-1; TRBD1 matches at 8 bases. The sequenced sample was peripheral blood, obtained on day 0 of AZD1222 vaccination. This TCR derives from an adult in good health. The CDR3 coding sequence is TGCGCCAGCAGCCAGACAGGGGTAGGCAACACTGAAGCTTTCTTT. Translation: CASSQTGVGNTEAFF.